Below, 22 T cell receptor beta chains from the same sample are listed, as sequenced in a study of T cells in Graves' hyperthyroidism and ophthalmopathy. Amplification yielded TCR beta CDR3 regions, with RNA transcripts as the source. In the first-round RT-PCR of the TCR CDR3, the HTBI primer set was used. One entry per CDR3 protein results from TCRdb running MiXCR on the multiplex PCR reads. The sample includes about 570,000 distinct CDR3 sequences, just over 45% of them seen just once. The sample was peripheral blood or thyroid tissue (not recorded which). The receptors here all came from an adult woman with Graves' disease, either hyperthyroidism or ophthalmopathy (not recorded which).

The chain uses TRBV28 and TRBJ1-6; 8 bases are shared with TRBD1. Germline V CDR1 and CDR2: MDHEN, SYDVKM. This CDR3 contains 14 residues. V was clipped by 9 bases and J by 6 bases; unmatched bases: 7. CDR3 sequence (DNA): TGTGCCAGTCTCTGGGACAGGATTAATTCACCCCTCCACTTT. The encoded protein is CASLWDRINSPLHF.

In regard to this clonotype: The conserved phenylalanine or tryptophan is not found at the CDR3 terminus, so this likely reflects a read error. It is unclear where the CDR3 begins or ends on the DNA, so no DNA is shown, and the CDR3 is as TCRdb lists it. The V call is TRBV12-3 or TRBV12-4, the J call TRBJ1-5; the listed D gene, TRBD1, was not tested against the DNA. The CDR3 numbers 8 amino acids, ends counted. The CDR3 loop reads CASSTRQG.

Concerning this clonotype itself: A much bigger clone sits one base away, suggesting this may be a read error. This chain links TRBV30 with TRBJ1-2, with D perhaps matching TRBD1 (5 bases). The CDR3 consists of 10 residues. Germline lookup yields CDR1 GTSNPN and CDR2 SVGIG (reference sequence). The CDR3 nucleotides are TGTGCCTACGGGACGGTTGGCCACACCTTC. This encodes CAYGTVGHTF.

This clonotype appeared a few times. The V call is TRBV28, the J call TRBJ2-2; D may be TRBD1 or TRBD2 (5 bases each). Looked up from germline, CDR1 is MDHEN and CDR2 is SYDVKM. V gave up 5 bases and J gave up 6 bases, with 16 bases separating them. The CDR3 runs 15 residues. In nucleotides, the CDR3 is TGTGCCAGCAGTGATCGCAGAGGGGCAGCCGGGGAGCTGTTTTTT. It specifies CASSDRRGAAGELFF. Supplemented by reference TRBV28 and TRBJ2-2, the full variable domain reads DVKVTQSSRYLVKRTGEKVFLECVQDMDHENMFWYRQDPGLGLRLIYFSYDVKMKEKGDIPEGYSVSREKKERFSLILESASTNQTSMYLCASSDRRGAAGELFFGEGSRLTVL.

This clonotype was found many times. The CDR3 coding sequence is TGTGCCAGCAGCTTGGGACTAGCCTTGGGGGAGACCCAGTACTTC. Translated, it gives CASSLGLALGETQYF. This chain uses TRBV7-9 with TRBJ2-5; 9 nucleotides agree with TRBD2. Germline trimming cut 3 bases from V and 5 bases from J; bases unmatched to any gene: 7. The CDR3 extends over 15 amino acids. Germline CDR1 reads SEHNR; CDR2 reads FQNEAQ (reference sequence).

This clonotype was observed once. The chain couples TRBV9 to TRBJ1-2; D is possibly TRBD1 (5 bases). Germline V gene sequence: CDR1 SGDLS, CDR2 YYNGEE. This CDR3 is built from 15 residues. V lost 1 base and J lost 2, with 12 bases in between. CDR3 region: CASSVLGQTNYGYTF. As DNA, the CDR3 is TGTGCCAGCAGCGTATTGGGGCAGACAAACTATGGCTACACCTTC.

This chain connects TRBV19 to TRBJ2-3, with 8 bases matching TRBD1. Germline-derived CDR1 and CDR2 are LNHDA and SQIVND (reference sequence). Trimming cost V 3 bases and J 6 bases; bases outside gene matches: 8. The CDR3 length is 15 residues. In DNA form, the CDR3 reads TGTGCCAGTAGTATCCGGGACAGGTTCTCTGATACGCAGTATTTT. Translated, it gives CASSIRDRFSDTQYF.

V and J are TRBV10-3 and TRBJ1-1; D is unclear. The germline CDR1 and CDR2 sequences are ENHRY and SYGVKD. This CDR3 is built from 12 residues. V was pared by 3 bases and J by 7 bases, with 9 bases between. The CDR3 DNA reads TGTGCCATCAGTGATTCACTCTATGAAGCTTTCTTT. Translated: CAISDSLYEAFF.

This clonotype was observed many times. The chain joins TRBV24-1 to TRBJ2-5, with D uncertain. There are 13 residues in the CDR3. V gave up 4 bases and J gave up 5 bases, with 10 bases separating them. Germline CDR1 reads KGHDR; CDR2 reads SFDVKD. The CDR3 sequence: CATSDGSSETQYF. CDR3 in DNA: TGTGCCACCAGTGACGGGTCCAGCGAGACCCAGTACTTC.

The chain combines TRBV20-1 with TRBJ1-6; 10 nucleotides align to TRBD1. CDR1 is DFQATT, CDR2 SNEGSKA, per germline (reference sequence). Germline trimming cut 7 bases from V and 8 bases from J; bases unmatched to any gene: 5. The CDR3 is 13 amino acids. The CDR3: CSVSGTGDSPLHF. The DNA of the CDR3 is TGCAGTGTATCCGGGACAGGGGATTCACCCCTCCACTTT.

This clonotype appeared a few times. The rearrangement links TRBV13 to TRBJ1-2, with 8 bases fitting TRBD1. The V segment lost 3 bases and the J segment 6 bases; nucleotides outside the gene matches: 3. CDR1 PRHDT and CDR2 FYEKMQ come from the germline V gene (reference sequence). The CDR3 consists of 13 residues. CDR3 nucleotide sequence: TGTGCCAGCAGCTTCAGGGGGCTAAATGGCTACACCTTC. Translating gives CASSFRGLNGYTF.

With regard to this clonotype: A read error may produce the germline difference seen at one junction end. The chain links TRBV9 to TRBJ1-1; 7 bases are shared with TRBD1. The CDR3 is 12 residues long. Germline CDR1 reads SGDLS; CDR2 reads YYNGEE. This CDR3 is CASSIEGGGQPF. The CDR3 DNA reads as TGTGCCAGCAGCATAGAAGGGGGGGGACAGCCGTTT.

This chain joins TRBV28 and TRBJ1-2; no clear D. V gave up 0 bases and J gave up 7 bases, with 6 bases separating them. Germline CDR1 reads MDHEN; CDR2 reads SYDVKM. CDR3 length equals 12 residues. The DNA for the CDR3 is TGTGCCAGCAGTTTATGCACCTTTGGCTACACCTTC. Protein sequence: CASSLCTFGYTF.

The DNA of the CDR3 is TGCAGTGCAGACCGGGACTTAGGGTACGAGACCCAGTACTTC. As protein: CSADRDLGYETQYF. This chain joins TRBV20-1 and TRBJ2-5, with D maybe TRBD2 (6 bases). This CDR3 has 14 amino acids. The germline V gene has CDR1 DFQATT and CDR2 SNEGSKA (reference sequence). The V end lost 6 bases, the J end lost 5 bases, and 19 bases lay between the germline ends.

The V and J genes are TRBV19 and TRBJ1-5; TRBD1 matches 8 bases. Looked up from germline, CDR1 is LNHDA and CDR2 is SQIVND (reference sequence). The V and J ends lost 8 bases and 5 bases, in that order; junction bases with no gene match: 11. The CDR3 is 15 amino acids. CDR3 in DNA: TGTGCCAGTGTCGCTGGACAGGGACTAGATCAGCCCCAGCATTTT. Translating it yields CASVAGQGLDQPQHF.

This sequence joins TRBV11-3 and TRBJ1-1; D is ambiguous. The germline CDR1 and CDR2 sequences are SGHNT and YENEEA. The V end lost 4 bases, the J end lost 5 bases, and 8 bases lay between the germline ends. This CDR3 comprises 12 residues. The CDR3 DNA follows: TGTGCCAGCAGCTACGCAGGTACTGAAGCTTTCTTT. It yields the protein CASSYAGTEAFF.

This clonotype showed up many times. The J gene is TRBJ1-2, the V gene TRBV15; perhaps TRBD1 as D (6 bases). Trimming removed 1 base from V and 8 bases from J, with 8 bases in between. The CDR3 contains 12 residues. Germline CDR1 LNHNV, CDR2 YYDKDF (reference sequence). Here the CDR3 reads CATSRGTDGYTF. The CDR3 DNA reads TGTGCCACCAGCAGAGGGACAGACGGCTACACCTTC.

The V and J genes are TRBV10-1 and TRBJ1-5; D ambiguous. The V end was cut by 5 bases, the J end by 1 base, with 9 bases between. This CDR3 has 14 amino acids. CDR1 WNHNN and CDR2 SYGVQD come from the germline V gene (reference sequence). CDR3 nucleotide sequence: TGCGCCAGCAGTCTTACAAGAAGCAATCAGCCCCAGCATTTT. It is translated as CASSLTRSNQPQHF.

This clonotype was detected ten times or more. The chain couples TRBV5-1 to TRBJ1-1; D gene unclear. V shed 4 bases and J shed 1 base, with 11 bases lying between them. There are 14 residues in the CDR3. Germline CDR1 is SGHRS and CDR2 is YFSETQ. The chain's CDR3 is CASSHEHKNTEAFF. The DNA of the CDR3 is TGCGCCAGCAGCCACGAACATAAGAACACTGAAGCTTTCTTT.

This clonotype was seen a handful of times. The gene calls are TRBV29-1 and TRBJ1-1, with D possibly TRBD1 on 6 matching bases. Trimming shortened V by 4 bases and J by 2 bases, and 8 bases separated the two germline ends. The length of the CDR3 is 12 residues. Germline CDR1 SQVTM, CDR2 ANQGSEA. CDR3 sequence: CSVVGQNTEAFF. CDR3 nucleotides: TGCAGCGTTGTGGGACAAAACACTGAAGCTTTCTTT.

This chain connects TRBV20-1 to TRBJ1-6; TRBD1 agrees at 10 bases. The length of the CDR3 is 16 residues. J gave up 4 bases and V 5 bases, and 8 bases lay outside the gene matches. Germline assignment: CDR1 DFQATT and CDR2 SNEGSKA (reference sequence). The CDR3 region is CSAPRQGAGYNSPLHF. DNA for the CDR3: TGCAGTGCTCCCAGACAGGGGGCAGGATATAATTCACCCCTCCACTTT.

Points on this clonotype: No conserved phenylalanine or tryptophan ends this CDR3, so it is likely a read error. The DNA is omitted, as the CDR3 cannot be located on it reliably, and the CDR3 follows TCRdb's listing. This chain connects TRBV24-1 to TRBJ2-5; the table's TRBD1 call for D was not verified on the DNA. The CDR3 is 9 residues long, ends included. Looked up from germline, CDR1 is KGHDR and CDR2 is SFDVKD. The CDR3 sequence is CATSDPGRV.